This TCR beta chain appears in the sequencing data of a study of CD8+ T cells in alopecia areata. Study summary: The study gave treated patients oral tofacitinib at 5 to 10 mg twice daily. General study results and limits: Normal skin's resident alphabeta T cells are sequenced alongside lesional scalp T cells.

With regard to this clone: The antigen remains undetermined.

Treatment: oral pan-JAK inhibitor, 5-10 mg twice daily. After isolation, RNA underwent reverse transcription to generate cDNA as the sequencing template. Profiling relied on immunoSEQ multiplex PCR, and the TCRdb table lists in-frame clones only, not all of them. The sample has 200,000 or so clones; about 40% are singletons. Germline CDR1 SGHRS, CDR2 YFSETQ. Unmatched junction bases numbered 10, after V lost 4 bases and J lost 4 bases. The CDR3 spans 15 residues. The sequence was obtained from a human donor with alopecia areata. The source was CD4+ T cells sorted from blood, collected at approximately week 36, from a patient treated with tofacitinib. This chain uses TRBV5-1 with TRBJ2-7, with 8 bases that match TRBD2. The CDR3 region is CASSHTSGALYEQYF. The CDR3 bases are TGCGCCAGCAGCCATACTAGCGGAGCTTTATACGAGCAGTACTTC.